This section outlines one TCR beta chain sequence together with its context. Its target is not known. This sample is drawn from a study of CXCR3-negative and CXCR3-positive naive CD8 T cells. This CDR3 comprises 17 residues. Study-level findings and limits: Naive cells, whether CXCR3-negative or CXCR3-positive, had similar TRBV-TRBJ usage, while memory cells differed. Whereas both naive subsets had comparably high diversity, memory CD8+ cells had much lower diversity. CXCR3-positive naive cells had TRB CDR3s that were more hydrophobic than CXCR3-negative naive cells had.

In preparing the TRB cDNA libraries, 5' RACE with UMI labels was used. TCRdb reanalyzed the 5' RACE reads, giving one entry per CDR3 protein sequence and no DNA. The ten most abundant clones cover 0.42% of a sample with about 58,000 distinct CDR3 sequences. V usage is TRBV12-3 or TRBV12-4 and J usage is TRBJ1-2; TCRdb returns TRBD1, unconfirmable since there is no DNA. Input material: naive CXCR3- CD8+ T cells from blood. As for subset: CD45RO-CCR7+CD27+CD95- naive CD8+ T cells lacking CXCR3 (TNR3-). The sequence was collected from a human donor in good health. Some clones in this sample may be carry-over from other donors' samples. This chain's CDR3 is CASGAPGQGASYDGYTF.